Detailed here is one T cell receptor beta chain. Taking its sample share into account, this clone is medium-sized (0.01 to 0.1%). This receptor's antigen is unknown. Qualities for individual bases were not recorded, and no much larger clone is one base off. The data belong to a study of long-term antiretroviral therapy in people with HIV (dated by TCRdb to 2021 to 2024). A note on the overall study: The earliest samples were collected approximately a decade before the 2015 WHO recommendation for immediate ART, a period when ART was typically delayed until CD4 counts fell. This retrospective serial study examined whether starting ART and sustained HIV suppression were associated with changes in the composition and diversity of the TRB repertoire in peripheral blood. The cohort contributed over 150 cryopreserved PBMC samples from fewer than 35 adults with confirmed HIV infection, collected serially over a mean of around 6 years (range 1-12). No cross-contamination during QIAcube processing turned up in test extractions that ran a monoclonal T-cell line alongside 33 polyclonal samples. Among the approximately 30 participants with HIV, roughly eleven were female.

To be included, a participant needed at least one PBMC sample from before ART initiation plus at least two post-ART samples. Every participant with HIV received treatment in the United States of America. Before DNA extraction, cryopreserved samples of roughly 0.9-11 million PBMC were thawed and washed. At the time of the earliest PBMC sample, participants with HIV were aged between roughly 20 and 55 years. Each participant contributed PBMC samples from 1-4 timepoints before ART initiation and 2-8 timepoints after ART initiation, with a median of 7 samples. For every participant, serial HIV viral load, CD4+ T-cell count, ART history and demographic data were obtained. Genomic DNA was extracted from unsorted PBMC with a Qiagen kit on a QIAcube, with processing performed in batches of 12 samples. The immunoSEQ hsTCRB v3.0 assay was used at survey level resolution for TRB variable region sequencing. The target sequencing depth for TRB was 40,000-50,000 T-cell genomes per sample. TRB libraries were pooled and sequenced on an Illumina MiSeq using a v3 150-cycle kit. The paper's data handling went like this. Repertoire analysis was performed in R inside a reproducible Nextflow workflow that covered QC, data transformation and analysis. LymphoSeq2, an R package for AIRR-Seq data exploration, was used to implement custom analyses. A handful of samples that produced fewer than 5000 total TRB sequences were removed, so 150 to 200 HIV repertoires were analyzed. Among the 180 or so HIV repertoires that were kept, 59 were collected before ART initiation and over 120 were collected after ART initiation. Repertoires were downsampled to 5000 TRB nucleotide sequences, and summary statistics were averaged over 100 downsampling iterations. TRB sequences were retained for analysis only if CDR3 regions of at least seven amino acids were present. Diversity was assessed using a clonality score derived from Shannon entropy and using the Gini coefficient. Repertoire networks linked the top 5000 CDR3 amino acid sequences whenever two sequences differed by an edit distance of one. GLIPH2 predicted antigen specificity groups and MHC restriction for TRB CDR3 amino acid sequences. To flag known associations with CMV, EBV, HIV or tissue antigens, CDR3 amino acid sequences were compared against VDJdb and McPAS-TCR. Pre-ART, post-ART and control groups were compared with Wilcoxon signed-rank tests and Holm-Bonferroni correction. In TCRdb, the immuneACCESS table is reduced to in-frame sequences with V and J assigned. These tables do not hold every clone; where another copy was compared, an unresolved V gene accounts for under half, and the others remain unexplained. The V and J calls and clone size come from that table; D and trimming were worked out from the DNA. The table for this sample lists approximately 29,000 clones; more than 85% of them were counted only once. Around 10% of the sample goes to the ten largest clones.

CDR3 length: 16 amino acids, cysteine to phenylalanine. Only CDR3 DNA is held: 48 bases, read in frame from base 1. The germline V and J ends show losses of 5 bases and 3 bases respectively, and no gene match explains 9 bases of the junction. As encoded in the germline V gene, CDR1 is LGHNA while CDR2 is YNFKEQ. Paper-wide results and their limitations: Since PBMC availability was limited, sequencing covered only the TCR beta chain, with no alpha chain pairing. Inferences about post-ART repertoire changes are limited because no data were available on ART adherence, viral resistance or therapy changes. ART initiation was associated with a significant increase in TRB diversity, but diversity stayed significantly below transplant donor controls even after long-term ART. Because cell numbers in pre-ART samples were limited, unsorted PBMC were profiled instead of sorted CD4+ and CD8+ T cells. The repertoire was dominated across all time points by expanded TRB clones identified before ART initiation, although this dominance was seen to fluctuate and to decrease in many PLHIV after ART. The samples were dated from about 2003 to 2018, and the ART regimens that were used may be less effective than current ART regimens. HIV repertoires had narrower CDR3 length ranges than controls, and the network structure suggested an antigen-experienced repertoire that shifted only slightly toward naive after ART.

The source is a man aged 35 to 55 with HIV. The chain was built from TRBV4-2 and TRBJ1-2; TRBD1 aligns with 10 central bases. Sequencing used unsorted PBMCs, obtained 6.2 years after starting antiretroviral therapy. The DNA reads as follows: TGTGCCAGCAGCTTCGAACGGGGACAGGGGTACTATGGCTACACCTTC. This sequence encodes CASSFERGQGYYGYTF.